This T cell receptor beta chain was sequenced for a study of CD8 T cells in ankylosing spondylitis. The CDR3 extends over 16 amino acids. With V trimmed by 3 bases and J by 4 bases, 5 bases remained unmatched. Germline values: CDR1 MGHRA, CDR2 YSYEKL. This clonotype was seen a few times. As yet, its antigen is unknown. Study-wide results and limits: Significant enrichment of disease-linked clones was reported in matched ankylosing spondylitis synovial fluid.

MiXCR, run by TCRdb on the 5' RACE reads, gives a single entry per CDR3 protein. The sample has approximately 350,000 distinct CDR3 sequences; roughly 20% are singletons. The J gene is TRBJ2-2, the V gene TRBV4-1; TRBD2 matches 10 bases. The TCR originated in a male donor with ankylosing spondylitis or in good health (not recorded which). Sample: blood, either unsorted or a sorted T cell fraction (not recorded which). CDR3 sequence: CASSQDGLAATGELFF. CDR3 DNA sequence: TGCGCCAGCAGCCAGGATGGACTAGCGGCCACCGGGGAGCTGTTTTTT.